These T cell receptor beta chains were read from a single sample in a study of cytomegalovirus exposure and HLA in healthy donors. Assay: immunoSEQ multiplex PCR; the TCRdb copy retains only in-frame clones and omits some. The repertoire has over 150,000 clones, approximately 77% of them found once; the top ten carry over 1.3%. Sequencing was performed on PBMCs. The source is a man aged 18 to 30 in good health and CMV-seronegative. Each CDR3 is given with its conserved first and last residue. A D gene is named only where the DNA matches it firmly. Clone size is not always given. Where it is, it says once, few, many or a class for expanded clones.

v_call,d_call,j_call,clone_size,cdr3_nt,cdr3_aa
TRBV19,NA,TRBJ1-5,NA,TGTGCCAGTAGTATAAGCAGGGGTGATCAGCCCCAGCATTTT,CASSISRGDQPQHF
TRBV7-8,TRBD2,TRBJ2-2,NA,TGTGCCAGCAGCTATCACCGTAGGGGACTAGCGGGCACCGGGGAGCTGTTTTTT,CASSYHRRGLAGTGELFF
TRBV5-4,NA,TRBJ2-5,few,TGTGCCAGCAGCTTGCGGGAAGAGACCCAGTACTTC,CASSLREETQYF
TRBV20-1,NA,TRBJ1-1,NA,TGCAGTAACAACAGGGCTACTGAAGCTTTCTTT,CSNNRATEAFF
TRBV28,NA,TRBJ2-7,NA,TGTGCCAGCAGGAACCAGGATAGGGAGCAGTACTTC,CASRNQDREQYF
TRBV19,NA,TRBJ1-1,NA,TGTGCCAGTAGTTTGCGGGGGTCGAACACTGAAGCTTTCTTT,CASSLRGSNTEAFF
TRBV19,TRBD1,TRBJ2-7,once,TGTGCCAGTAGTATTGGACAGGGGGGCTCCTACGAGCAGTACTTC,CASSIGQGGSYEQYF
TRBV19,NA,TRBJ2-2,NA,TGTGCCAGTAGTATAGTGGGGGCAGGGGACGGGGAGCTGTTTTTT,CASSIVGAGDGELFF
TRBV19,TRBD2,TRBJ2-7,NA,TGTGCCAGTAGGATGACTAGCGGGAGTTTTAGCGAGCAGTACTTC,CASRMTSGSFSEQYF
TRBV6-5,NA,TRBJ2-7,NA,TGTGCCAGCAGTCACGAAACAGACTACGAGCAGTACTTC,CASSHETDYEQYF
TRBV5-1,TRBD2,TRBJ2-1,once,TGCGCCAGCAGCGAGACTAGCGGGCTACCCTTTTACAATGAGCAGTTCTTC,CASSETSGLPFYNEQFF
TRBV7-8,TRBD2,TRBJ2-7,NA,TGTGCCAGCAGCTACGGACTAGCGGGAGGGCCGTCCGAGCAGTACTTC,CASSYGLAGGPSEQYF
TRBV11-2,NA,TRBJ2-5,NA,TGTGCCAGCAGCTTCCCCGGTGGGGGCCGCGGAAGGGAGACCCAGTACTTC,CASSFPGGGRGRETQYF
TRBV18,TRBD2,TRBJ2-1,NA,TGTGCCAGCTCACCATTTCGCGGGGGAGACAATGAGCAGTTCTTC,CASSPFRGGDNEQFF
TRBV5-1,TRBD2,TRBJ2-7,NA,TGCGCCAGCAGCTTGGGCGGGAGGTTCAACGAGCAGTACTTC,CASSLGGRFNEQYF
TRBV9,TRBD1,TRBJ1-4,NA,TGTGCCAGCAGCATCGGGACAGTCGCAACTAATGAAAAACTGTTTTTT,CASSIGTVATNEKLFF